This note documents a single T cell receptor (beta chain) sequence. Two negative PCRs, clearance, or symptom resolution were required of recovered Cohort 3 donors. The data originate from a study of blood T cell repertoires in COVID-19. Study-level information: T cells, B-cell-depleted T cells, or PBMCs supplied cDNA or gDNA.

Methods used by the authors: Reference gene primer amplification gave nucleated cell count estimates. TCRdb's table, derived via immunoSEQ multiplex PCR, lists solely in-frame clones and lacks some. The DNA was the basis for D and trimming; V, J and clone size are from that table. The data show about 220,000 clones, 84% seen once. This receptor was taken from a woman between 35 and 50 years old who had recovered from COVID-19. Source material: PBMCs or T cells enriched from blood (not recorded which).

This CDR3 reads CASSQDLSGRATYEQYV. In nucleotides, the CDR3 is TGTGCCAGCAGCCAAGATCTATCGGGGAGGGCCACCTACGAGCAGTACGTC. The chain combines TRBV3-1 (or the pseudogene TRBV3-2) with TRBJ2-7; 7 bases align to TRBD2. This CDR3 has 17 amino acids. J gave up 2 bases and V 0 bases, and 10 bases lay outside the gene matches. Germline loops: CDR1 LGHDT, CDR2 YNNKEL (reference sequence).